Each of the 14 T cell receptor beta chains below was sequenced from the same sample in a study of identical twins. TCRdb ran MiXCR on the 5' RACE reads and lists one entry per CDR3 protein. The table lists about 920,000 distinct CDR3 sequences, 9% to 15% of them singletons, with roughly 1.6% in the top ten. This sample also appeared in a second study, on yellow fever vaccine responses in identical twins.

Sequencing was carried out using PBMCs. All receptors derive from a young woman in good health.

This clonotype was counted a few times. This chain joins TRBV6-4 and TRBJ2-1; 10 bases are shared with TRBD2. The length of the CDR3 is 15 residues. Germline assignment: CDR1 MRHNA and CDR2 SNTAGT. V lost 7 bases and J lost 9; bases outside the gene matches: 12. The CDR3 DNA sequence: TGTGCCAGCAAGGACCGGGTAGCGGGAGGCGCTGAGCAGTTCTTC. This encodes CASKDRVAGGAEQFF.

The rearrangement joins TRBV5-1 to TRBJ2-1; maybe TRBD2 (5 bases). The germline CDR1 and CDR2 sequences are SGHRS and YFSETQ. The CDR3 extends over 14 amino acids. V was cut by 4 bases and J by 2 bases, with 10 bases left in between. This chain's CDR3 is CASSRGEAYNEQFF. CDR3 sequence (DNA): TGCGCCAGCAGCCGGGGAGAGGCCTACAATGAGCAGTTCTTC.

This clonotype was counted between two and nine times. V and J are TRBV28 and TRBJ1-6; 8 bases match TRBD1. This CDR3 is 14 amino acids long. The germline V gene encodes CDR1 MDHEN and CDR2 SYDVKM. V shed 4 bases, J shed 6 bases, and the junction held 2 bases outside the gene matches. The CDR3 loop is CASSYDRGNSPLHF. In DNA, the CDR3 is TGTGCCAGCAGTTATGACAGGGGTAATTCACCCCTCCACTTT.

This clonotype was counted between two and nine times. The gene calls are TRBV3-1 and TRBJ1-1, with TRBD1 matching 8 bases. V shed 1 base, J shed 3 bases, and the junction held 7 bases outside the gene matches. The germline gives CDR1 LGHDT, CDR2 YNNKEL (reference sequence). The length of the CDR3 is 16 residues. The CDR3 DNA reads TGTGCCAGCAGCCAAGGGAAGTACAGGGGGGACACTGAAGCTTTCTTT. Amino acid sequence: CASSQGKYRGDTEAFF.

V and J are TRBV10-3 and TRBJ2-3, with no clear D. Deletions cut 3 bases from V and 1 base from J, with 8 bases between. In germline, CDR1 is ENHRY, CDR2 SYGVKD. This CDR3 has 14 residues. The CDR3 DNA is TGTGCCATCAGTGACGGGTTAGGCACAGATACGCAGTATTTT. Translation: CAISDGLGTDTQYF.

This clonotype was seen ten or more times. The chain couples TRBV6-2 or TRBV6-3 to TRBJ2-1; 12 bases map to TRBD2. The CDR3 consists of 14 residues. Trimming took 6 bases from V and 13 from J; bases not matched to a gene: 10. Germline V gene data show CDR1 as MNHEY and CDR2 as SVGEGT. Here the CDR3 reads CASRRGLAGNSQFF. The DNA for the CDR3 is TGTGCCAGCAGACGCGGACTAGCGGGAAATTCCCAGTTCTTC.

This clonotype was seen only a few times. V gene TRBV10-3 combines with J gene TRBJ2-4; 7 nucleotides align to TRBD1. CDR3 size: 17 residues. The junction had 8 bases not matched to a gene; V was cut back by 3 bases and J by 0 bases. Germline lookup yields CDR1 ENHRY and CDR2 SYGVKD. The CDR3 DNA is TGTGCCATCAGTGATCGGGACAGCCCCTTAGCCAAAAACATTCAGTACTTC. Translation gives CAISDRDSPLAKNIQYF.

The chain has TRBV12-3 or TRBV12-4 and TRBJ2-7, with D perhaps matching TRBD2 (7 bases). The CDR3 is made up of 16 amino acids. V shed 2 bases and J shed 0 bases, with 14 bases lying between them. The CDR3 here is CASSLSGGDVSYEQYF. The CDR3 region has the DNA TGTGCCAGCAGTTTATCGGGGGGCGACGTCTCCTACGAGCAGTACTTC.

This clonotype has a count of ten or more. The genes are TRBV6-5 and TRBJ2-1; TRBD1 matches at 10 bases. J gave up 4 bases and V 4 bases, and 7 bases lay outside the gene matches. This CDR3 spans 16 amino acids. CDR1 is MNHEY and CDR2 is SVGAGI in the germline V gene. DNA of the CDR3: TGTGCCAGCAGTTTTTTGGGGACAGGGGATTACAATGAGCAGTTCTTC. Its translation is CASSFLGTGDYNEQFF.

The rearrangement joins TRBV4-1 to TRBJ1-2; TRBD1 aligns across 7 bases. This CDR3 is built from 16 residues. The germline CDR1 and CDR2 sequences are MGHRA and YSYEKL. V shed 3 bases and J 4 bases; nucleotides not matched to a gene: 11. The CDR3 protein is CASSQGSSTGTYGYTF. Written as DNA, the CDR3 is TGCGCCAGCAGCCAGGGGTCGTCGACAGGGACCTATGGCTACACCTTC.

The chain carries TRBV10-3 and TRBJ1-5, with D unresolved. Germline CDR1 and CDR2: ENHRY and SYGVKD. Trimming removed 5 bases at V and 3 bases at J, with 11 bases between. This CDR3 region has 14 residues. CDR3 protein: CAISPTGDNQPQHF. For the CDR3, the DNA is TGTGCCATCAGTCCTACCGGGGACAATCAGCCCCAGCATTTT.

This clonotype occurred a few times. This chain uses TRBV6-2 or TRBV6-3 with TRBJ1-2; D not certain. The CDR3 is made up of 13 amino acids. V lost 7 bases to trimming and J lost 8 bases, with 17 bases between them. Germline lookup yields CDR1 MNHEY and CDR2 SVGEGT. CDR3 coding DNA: TGTGCCAGCATGAGGTCGGGGAGTAGCGGCTACACCTTC. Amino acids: CASMRSGSSGYTF.

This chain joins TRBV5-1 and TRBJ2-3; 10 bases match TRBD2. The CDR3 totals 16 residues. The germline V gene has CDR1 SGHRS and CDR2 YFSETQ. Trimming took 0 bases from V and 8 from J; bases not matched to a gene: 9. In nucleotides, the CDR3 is TGCGCCAGCAGCTTGGGACGGACTAGCGGTCTGGGTACGCAGTATTTT. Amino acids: CASSLGRTSGLGTQYF.

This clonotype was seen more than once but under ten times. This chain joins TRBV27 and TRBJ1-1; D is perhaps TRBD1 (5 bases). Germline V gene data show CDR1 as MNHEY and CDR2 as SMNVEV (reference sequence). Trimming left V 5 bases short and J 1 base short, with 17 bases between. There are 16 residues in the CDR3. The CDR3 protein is CASSLDPGLGNTEAFF. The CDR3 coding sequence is TGTGCCAGCAGTCTCGACCCGGGACTAGGGAACACTGAAGCTTTCTTT.